The sequence of this T cell receptor beta chain was determined in a study of shared clonotypes between healthy human individuals. Overall study findings and caveats: Rarefaction revealed incomplete sorted-subset sequencing despite large depth. Naive subsets, compared against memory subsets, generally had larger estimated richness values.

For this clone: Its antigen remains unknown.

Only in-frame clones appear in the TCRdb table, and some are missing; sequencing was by immunoSEQ multiplex PCR. Of approximately 88,000 clones listed, around 68% are singletons. CDR1 is MNHEY, CDR2 SMNVEV, per germline (reference sequence). The CDR3 length is 13 residues. V lost 8 bases and J lost 4, with 15 bases in between. The sequence was collected from a man aged 25 to 40 in good health. The V and J genes are TRBV27 and TRBJ2-7, with D perhaps matching TRBD1 (7 bases). Input material: memory CD8+ T cells sorted from blood. The subset denotes: CD45RO+ cells pooled with CCR7-negative TemRA cells. The CDR3 region is CASGGTDPYEQYF. The CDR3 DNA reads TGTGCCAGCGGAGGGACAGATCCATACGAGCAGTACTTC.